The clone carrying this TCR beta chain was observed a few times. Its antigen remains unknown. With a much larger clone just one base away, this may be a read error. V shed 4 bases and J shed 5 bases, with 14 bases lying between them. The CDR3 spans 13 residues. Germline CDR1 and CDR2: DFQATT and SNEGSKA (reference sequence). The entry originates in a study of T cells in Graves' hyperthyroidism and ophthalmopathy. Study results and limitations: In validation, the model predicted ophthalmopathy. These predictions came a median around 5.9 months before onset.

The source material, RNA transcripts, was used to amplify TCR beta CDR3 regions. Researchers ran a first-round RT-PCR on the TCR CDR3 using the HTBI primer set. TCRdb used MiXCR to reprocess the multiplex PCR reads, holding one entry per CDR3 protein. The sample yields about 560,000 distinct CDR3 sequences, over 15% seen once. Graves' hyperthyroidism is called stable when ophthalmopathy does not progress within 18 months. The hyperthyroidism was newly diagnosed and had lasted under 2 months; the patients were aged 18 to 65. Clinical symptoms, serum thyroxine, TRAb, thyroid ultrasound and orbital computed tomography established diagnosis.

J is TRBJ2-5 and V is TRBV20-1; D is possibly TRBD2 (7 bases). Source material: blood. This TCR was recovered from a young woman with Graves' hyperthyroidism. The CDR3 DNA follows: TGCAGTGCTAAAGTACAGGGAGGGGAGACCCAGTACTTC. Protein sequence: CSAKVQGGETQYF.